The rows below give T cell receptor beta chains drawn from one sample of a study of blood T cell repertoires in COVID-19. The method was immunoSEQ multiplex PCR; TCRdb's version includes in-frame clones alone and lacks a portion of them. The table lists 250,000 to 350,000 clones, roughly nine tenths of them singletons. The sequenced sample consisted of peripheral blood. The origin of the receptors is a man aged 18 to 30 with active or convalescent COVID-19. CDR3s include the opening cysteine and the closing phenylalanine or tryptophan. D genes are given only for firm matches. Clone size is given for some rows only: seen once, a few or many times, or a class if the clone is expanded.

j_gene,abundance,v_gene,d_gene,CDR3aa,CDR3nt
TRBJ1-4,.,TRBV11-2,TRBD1,CASSLARTGEKLFF,TGTGCCAGCAGCTTAGCGAGGACAGGGGAAAAACTGTTTTTT
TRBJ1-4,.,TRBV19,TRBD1,CASSTLQGAELFF,TGTGCCAGTAGTACCCTCCAGGGGGCTGAACTGTTTTTT
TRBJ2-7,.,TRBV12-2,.,CASRLVGRNRQANYEQYF,TGTGCAAGTCGCTTAGTTGGACGCAATAGACAGGCAAACTACGAGCAGTACTTC
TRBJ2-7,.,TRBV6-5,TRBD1,CASSYGQGAYEQYF,TGTGCCAGCAGTTACGGGCAGGGGGCCTACGAGCAGTACTTC
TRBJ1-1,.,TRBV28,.,CASREQPSPNTEAFF,TGTGCCAGCAGAGAACAACCATCCCCGAACACTGAAGCTTTCTTT
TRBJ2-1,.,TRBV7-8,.,CASSLKPRSSIYNEQFF,TGTGCCAGCAGCTTAAAACCCAGGTCTTCTATTTACAATGAGCAGTTCTTC
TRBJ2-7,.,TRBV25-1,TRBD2,CASSEYKGRVEQYF,TGTGCCAGCAGTGAATATAAAGGGAGGGTCGAGCAGTACTTC
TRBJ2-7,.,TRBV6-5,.,CASSYRQPKPYEQYF,TGTGCCAGCAGCTATAGACAGCCTAAGCCCTACGAGCAGTACTTC
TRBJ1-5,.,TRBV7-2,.,CASSAGYSNQPQHF,TGTGCCAGCAGCGCAGGATATAGCAATCAGCCCCAGCATTTT
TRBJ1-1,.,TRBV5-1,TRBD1,CASSSLTGETEAFF,TGCGCCAGCAGCTCATTGACAGGGGAGACTGAAGCTTTCTTT
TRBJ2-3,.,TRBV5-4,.,CASSTPTSTDTQYF,TGTGCCAGCAGCACCCCGACTAGCACAGATACGCAGTATTTT
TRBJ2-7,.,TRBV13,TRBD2,CASSLVAGRTYEQYF,TGTGCCAGCAGCTTAGTAGCGGGGCGAACCTACGAGCAGTACTTC
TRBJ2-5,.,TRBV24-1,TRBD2,CATSGKGGETQYF,TGTGCCACCAGTGGCAAGGGAGGGGAGACCCAGTACTTC
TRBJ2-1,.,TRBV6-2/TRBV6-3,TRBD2,CASSYSSSGGAPISEQFF,TGTGCCAGCAGTTACTCATCTAGCGGGGGGGCCCCGATTAGCGAGCAGTTCTTC
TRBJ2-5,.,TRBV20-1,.,CSASSRNRDQETQYF,TGCAGTGCTAGTTCTCGGAACAGAGACCAAGAGACCCAGTACTTC
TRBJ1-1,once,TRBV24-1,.,CATSDRGTEAFF,TGTGCCACCAGTGATAGGGGTACTGAAGCTTTCTTT
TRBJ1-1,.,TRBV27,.,CASSLSGDTEAFF,TGTGCCAGCAGTTTATCCGGGGACACTGAAGCTTTCTTT
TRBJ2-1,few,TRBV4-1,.,CASRGVASGYNEQFF,TGCGCCAGCAGGGGAGTGGCTTCGGGCTACAATGAGCAGTTCTTC
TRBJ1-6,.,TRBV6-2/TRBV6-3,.,CASSFDPFQGHSPLHF,TGTGCCAGCAGTTTCGACCCTTTTCAGGGCCATTCACCCCTCCACTTT
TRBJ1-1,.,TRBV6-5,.,CASSYRGNTEAFF,TGTGCCAGCAGTTACCGGGGGAACACTGAAGCTTTCTTT
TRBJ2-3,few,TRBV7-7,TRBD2,CASSLGGGAADTQYF,TGTGCCAGCAGCTTAGGCGGGGGGGCTGCAGATACGCAGTATTTT
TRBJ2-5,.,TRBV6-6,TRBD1,CASRSDYRGQETQYF,TGTGCCAGCAGATCGGACTACAGGGGGCAGGAGACCCAGTACTTC
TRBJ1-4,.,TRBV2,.,CASTTIHNSPSGEKLFF,TGTGCCAGCACCACAATACATAACAGCCCCAGTGGTGAAAAACTGTTTTTT
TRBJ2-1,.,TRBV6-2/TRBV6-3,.,CASSYPGGGAHEQFF,TGTGCCAGCAGTTACCCTGGTGGGGGGGCCCATGAGCAGTTCTTC
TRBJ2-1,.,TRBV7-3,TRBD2,CASSPSGTYNEQFF,TGTGCCAGCAGCCCTAGCGGGACATACAATGAGCAGTTCTTC
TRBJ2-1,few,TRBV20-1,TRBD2,CSASTSGAYNEQFF,TGCAGTGCTAGTACTAGCGGGGCCTACAATGAGCAGTTCTTC
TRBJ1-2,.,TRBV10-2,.,CASSEGRANYGYTF,TGCGCCAGCAGTGAGGGCAGGGCTAACTATGGCTACACCTTC
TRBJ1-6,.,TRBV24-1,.,CATRGGVNSPLHF,TGTGCCACCAGGGGCGGGGTCAATTCACCCCTCCACTTT
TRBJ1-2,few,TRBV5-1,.,CASSPGGGAYGYTF,TGCGCCAGCAGCCCGGGCGGGGGGGCCTATGGCTACACCTTC
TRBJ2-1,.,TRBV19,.,CASSIQVGVSYEQFF,TGTGCCAGTAGTATTCAGGTAGGGGTGTCATATGAGCAGTTCTTC
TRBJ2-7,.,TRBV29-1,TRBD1,CSVVPGTGRYEQYF,TGCAGCGTGGTCCCCGGGACAGGGCGCTACGAGCAGTACTTC
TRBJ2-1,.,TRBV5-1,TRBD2,CASSPTAGGSGNEQFF,TGCGCCAGCAGCCCTACAGCGGGAGGCTCGGGGAATGAGCAGTTCTTC
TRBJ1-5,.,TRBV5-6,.,CASSLWGRNQPQHF,TGTGCCAGCAGCTTGTGGGGCCGGAATCAGCCCCAGCATTTT